This T cell receptor (beta chain) was retrieved from a study of technical replicates of blood from a handful of donors. The CDR3 sequence is 16 residues long. The V end was cut by 2 bases, the J end by 3 bases, with 15 bases between. Germline assignment: CDR1 MNHEY and CDR2 SVGAGI. The protocol was immunoSEQ multiplex PCR, while the TCRdb copy is restricted to in-frame clones and leaves out a portion. The sample carries approximately 73,000 clones, more than 85% recorded once. Sequenced: T cells isolated from PBMCs. This TCR was recovered from a human donor in good health. The V call is TRBV6-5, the J call TRBJ2-3; tentatively, D is TRBD2 (7 bases). The CDR3 DNA reads TGTGCCAGCAGTTACAATGGCGGGGGCAAAACAGATACGCAGTATTTT. It encodes CASSYNGGGKTDTQYF.